The 7 T cell receptor beta chains below come from one sample, sequenced in a study of radiotherapy plus CTLA-4 blockade in lung cancer. Assay: immunoSEQ multiplex PCR; the TCRdb copy retains only in-frame clones and omits some. The table has 60,000 to 65,000 clones, approximately 75% seen once. This material consisted of peripheral blood, taken from a patient treated with radiotherapy plus ipilimumab. These receptor sequences come from a human donor with non-small cell lung cancer who had a complete response to radiotherapy plus ipilimumab.

The chain joins TRBV7-9 to TRBJ2-2, with D uncertain. CDR1 and CDR2 from the germline V gene are SEHNR and FQNEAQ (reference sequence). V was pared by 4 bases and J by 7 bases, with 10 bases between. CDR3 length equals 13 residues. The DNA for the CDR3 is TGTGCCAGCAGCTCGCTACAAAGCGGGGAGCTGTTTTTT. This sequence encodes CASSSLQSGELFF.

This clone was seen a few times. This rearrangement joins TRBV19 to TRBJ1-3; D is uncertain. This CDR3 has 11 residues. The V end was cut by 5 bases, the J end by 9 bases, with 8 bases between. CDR1 and CDR2 (germline): LNHDA, SQIVND (reference sequence). The CDR3 DNA reads TGTGCCAGTAGTCGATCGATCACCATATATTTT. This sequence encodes CASSRSITIYF.

V usage is TRBV6-5 and J usage is TRBJ1-1, with 12 bases matching TRBD1. Germline lookup yields CDR1 MNHEY and CDR2 SVGAGI. V was clipped by 6 bases and J by 7 bases; unmatched bases: 6. The length of the CDR3 is 14 residues. The CDR3 sequence: CASRTGTGGIEAFF. CDR3 coding DNA: TGTGCCAGCAGAACCGGGACAGGGGGCATTGAAGCTTTCTTT.

A note on this clone: The sample has other DNA sequences that encode this CDR3 too. V is TRBV10-3 and J is TRBJ1-1; TRBD1 aligns across 7 bases. The V gene end was trimmed by 4 bases and the J gene end by 1 base; junction bases not matched to a gene: 0. The CDR3 is 13 amino acids. Germline V gives CDR1 ENHRY, CDR2 SYGVKD. The CDR3 loop is CAISGTGNTEAFF. DNA for the CDR3: TGTGCCATCAGTGGGACAGGGAACACTGAAGCTTTCTTT.

V usage is TRBV30 and J usage is TRBJ2-7; D unclear. Between the trimmed V and J ends, which lost 5 bases and 6 bases, there was a span of 17 bases. The germline gives CDR1 GTSNPN, CDR2 SVGIG (reference sequence). The CDR3 contains 13 residues. The CDR3 nucleotides are TGTGCCTGGGACGTTAGCTGGGCCGCCGAGCAGTACTTC. Its translation is CAWDVSWAAEQYF.

The rearrangement uses TRBV12-5 and TRBJ2-7, with TRBD2 matching over 8 bases. This CDR3 is built from 18 residues. V lost 1 base to trimming and J lost 6 bases; unmatched junction nucleotides: 17. Germline V lookup: CDR1 LGHNT, CDR2 FRNRAP. The CDR3 bases are TGTGCTAGTGGTTTGGCTCCCCGGACCAGCGGGAGTCTCGCCGAGCAGTACGTC. Amino acid sequence: CASGLAPRTSGSLAEQYV.

V is TRBV9 and J is TRBJ2-2; 11 bases are a match to TRBD2. The CDR3 extends over 20 amino acids. Unmatched junction bases numbered 17, after V lost 4 bases and J lost 3 bases. The germline gives CDR1 SGDLS, CDR2 YYNGEE. CDR3 region: CASSYPSGRSKRAHTGELFF. CDR3 DNA sequence: TGTGCCAGCAGCTACCCTAGCGGGAGGTCGAAGCGAGCCCACACCGGGGAGCTGTTTTTT.